One sample yielded the 30 T cell receptor beta chains listed below, sequenced in a study of early T cells in non-severe SARS-CoV-2 infection (dated by TCRdb to the early 2020s). Library preparation was by 5' RACE. The reads were generated on a NextSeq 500. The public reads were reanalyzed by TCRdb: fastp trimming at Q25, MiXCR alignment, in-frame beta chains only. Identical CDR3 proteins give one entry, which carries the most common genes and DNA. The sample table contains just under 30,000 distinct CDR3 sequences; only one count was recorded for 5% of them. Together, the top ten hold more than 10% of the sample. The sample consisted of whole blood. The receptors come from an adult who was a healthcare worker with PCR-confirmed SARS-CoV-2 infection or an uninfected control (not recorded which).

This clonotype was counted ten times or more. J is TRBJ1-5 and V is TRBV6-6; unclear D gene. Germline-derived CDR1 and CDR2 are MNHNY and SVGAGI (reference sequence). This CDR3 contains 14 residues. V was trimmed by 4 bases and J by 0 bases, leaving 7 bases between them. Written as DNA, the CDR3 is TGTGCCAGCAGTTCAACGGCTAGCAATCAGCCCCAGCATTTT. Protein product: CASSSTASNQPQHF.

The chain carries TRBV6-6 and TRBJ2-5; D tentatively fits TRBD1 or TRBD2 (5 bases each). The germline V gene encodes CDR1 MNHNY and CDR2 SVGAGI (reference sequence). The V end was cut by 6 bases, the J end by 1 base, with 15 bases between. This CDR3 spans 15 amino acids. The CDR3 sequence is CASSRSGAGQETQYF. In DNA, the CDR3 is TGTGCCAGCAGCAGGAGTGGGGCGGGCCAAGAGACCCAGTACTTC.

This clonotype was picked up many times. The J gene is TRBJ2-1, the V gene TRBV3-2; no DNA check was done on the table's D call, TRBD2. TRBV3-2 is labeled a pseudogene. The CDR3 sequence is 16 residues long. CDR3 loop: CASSLVTSGGANEQFF. The CDR3 nucleotides read TGTGCCAGCAGCCTCGTAACTAGCGGGGGGGCGAATGAGCAGTTCTTC.

Ten or more counts support this clonotype. This chain joins TRBV10-2 and TRBJ1-1; a possible D gene is TRBD1 (6 bases). The germline V gene encodes CDR1 WSHSY and CDR2 SAAADI. V was trimmed by 2 bases and J by 4 bases, leaving 17 bases between them. This CDR3 is 16 amino acids long. The CDR3 DNA follows: TGCGCCAGCAGTGAGATCGCCCTACAGGGTTTCACTGAAGCTTTCTTT. It yields the protein CASSEIALQGFTEAFF.

The chain links TRBV11-2 to TRBJ2-5; 10 bases are shared with TRBD2. CDR3 size: 16 residues. Germline-derived CDR1 and CDR2 are SGHAT and FQNNGV. V shed 4 bases and J 1 base; nucleotides not matched to a gene: 6. CDR3 DNA: TGTGCCAGCAGCTCCAGGACTAGCGGCTTCCAAGAGACCCAGTACTTC. As protein: CASSSRTSGFQETQYF.

This clonotype has at least ten counts. This sequence joins TRBV7-6 and TRBJ2-3; D is possibly TRBD1 (6 bases). Per the germline V gene, CDR1 is SGHVS and CDR2 is FNYEAQ. The CDR3 has 14 amino acids. With 1 base removed from V and 2 bases from J, the gap between germline ends came to 7 bases. CDR3 in amino acids: CASSLVGHTDTQYF. The CDR3 DNA reads as TGTGCCAGCAGCTTAGTGGGACACACAGATACGCAGTATTTT.

This clonotype was detected ten times or more. The rearrangement links TRBV2 to TRBJ1-6, with D possibly matching TRBD1 (6 bases). Per germline, CDR1 SNHLY and CDR2 FYNNEI. V was clipped by 6 bases and J by 10 bases, with 13 bases between them. The CDR3 length is 13 residues. For the CDR3, the DNA is TGTGCCAGCAGAGAAAACAGGGACTCACCCCTCCACTTT. Protein: CASRENRDSPLHF.

This clonotype came up a few times. The genes are TRBV7-2 and TRBJ1-1; D is ambiguous. V was pared by 6 bases and J by 1 base, with 15 bases between. CDR3 length: 15 amino acids. The V gene's germline CDR1 is SGHTA and CDR2 FQGNSA. CDR3 nucleotide sequence: TGTGCCAGCAGTTTCGAGTCGGCACGGAACACTGAAGCTTTCTTT. Its protein is CASSFESARNTEAFF.

V is TRBV20-1 and J is TRBJ1-5; D uncertain. The CDR3 totals 14 residues. Trimming shortened V by 5 bases and J by 5 bases, and 16 bases separated the two germline ends. Germline CDR1 and CDR2: DFQATT and SNEGSKA (reference sequence). Written as DNA, the CDR3 is TGCAGTGCTGAGACCCCTTTTCGGGATCAGCCCCAGCATTTT. It codes for CSAETPFRDQPQHF.

This clonotype has a count of ten or more. The chain is built from TRBV12-3 or TRBV12-4 and TRBJ1-4; D is uncertain. The CDR3 extends over 12 amino acids. V lost 5 bases, J lost 8 bases, and 9 bases lay in between. The CDR3 nucleotides are TGTGCCAGCAGTCTCACGAGAGAAAAACTGTTTTTT. Residues: CASSLTREKLFF.

This clonotype was picked up many times. The chain combines TRBV20-1 with TRBJ2-3; 13 bases fit TRBD2. Losses at the gene ends were 5 bases for V and 6 bases for J; bases not matched to a gene: 5. Per germline, CDR1 DFQATT and CDR2 SNEGSKA (reference sequence). The CDR3 has 14 residues. The CDR3 spells CSAPGTSGTDTQYF. The CDR3 bases are TGCAGTGCTCCCGGGACTAGCGGGACGGATACGCAGTATTTT.

This clonotype was found a few times. This sequence joins TRBV11-2 and TRBJ2-7, with D uncertain. CDR3 size: 12 residues. Trimming cost V 6 bases and J 3 bases, with 9 bases left between them. Germline values: CDR1 SGHAT, CDR2 FQNNGV. DNA of the CDR3: TGTGCCAGCAGGAAAATGAACTACGAGCAGTACTTC. Translation: CASRKMNYEQYF.

This clonotype was counted ten times or more. This chain connects TRBV5-1 to TRBJ1-1; weak D call: TRBD1 (5 bases). V lost 3 bases to trimming and J lost 4 bases, with 10 bases between them. Germline CDR1 SGHRS, CDR2 YFSETQ. The CDR3 spans 13 residues. The CDR3 DNA sequence: TGCGCCAGCAGCTACCAGGGCGGCACTGAAGCTTTCTTT. Translation gives CASSYQGGTEAFF.

This clonotype was observed at least ten times. This chain uses TRBV2 with TRBJ1-2; no clear D. The CDR3 extends over 14 amino acids. Trimming left V 2 bases short and J 8 bases short, with 15 bases between. The germline V gene has CDR1 SNHLY and CDR2 FYNNEI. The chain's CDR3 is CASSELLPAGGYTF. The CDR3 coding sequence is TGTGCCAGCAGTGAATTGCTCCCGGCGGGGGGCTACACCTTC.

This clonotype was picked up many times. An end of the junction does not agree with germline; a read error may underlie this. The J gene is TRBJ1-2, the V gene TRBV20-1; 7 nucleotides line up with TRBD1. In germline, CDR1 is DFQATT, CDR2 SNEGSKA (reference sequence). The CDR3 runs 14 residues. Written as DNA, the CDR3 is TGCAGTGCGAGAGACAGGGAGCGAAACTATGGCTACACCTTC. Protein product: CSARDRERNYGYTF.

The J gene is TRBJ2-3, the V gene TRBV20-1; maybe TRBD1 (6 bases). Germline V gives CDR1 DFQATT, CDR2 SNEGSKA (reference sequence). The V end lost 3 bases, the J end lost 0 bases, and 10 bases lay between the germline ends. The CDR3 spans 14 residues. The CDR3, as DNA: TGCAGTGCTAGTTTCCAGGGGAGCACAGATACGCAGTATTTT. Residues: CSASFQGSTDTQYF.

In its sample, this clonotype was seen many times. The chain links TRBV6-1 to TRBJ2-5; maybe TRBD1 (6 bases). CDR3 length: 14 amino acids. Trimming left V 7 bases short and J 5 bases short, with 17 bases between. The germline V gene encodes CDR1 MNHNS and CDR2 SASEGT. Written as DNA, the CDR3 is TGTGCCAGCAACCGGCCCAGGGGATATGAGACCCAGTACTTC. Protein: CASNRPRGYETQYF.

This clonotype was detected a few times. The CDR3 coding sequence is TGCAGTGCTCGCCGACAGGGATCAAACAATGAGCAGTTCTTC. Its protein is CSARRQGSNNEQFF. The chain has TRBV20-1 and TRBJ2-1; 7 nucleotides align to TRBD1. The CDR3 sequence is 14 residues long. With V trimmed by 5 bases and J by 5 bases, 9 bases remained unmatched. Germline V lookup: CDR1 DFQATT, CDR2 SNEGSKA (reference sequence).

The table lists this clonotype with many counts. The J gene is TRBJ2-1, the V gene TRBV5-1, with D possibly matching TRBD1 (6 bases). V lost 3 bases, J lost 5 bases, and 15 bases lay in between. Germline V gene data show CDR1 as SGHRS and CDR2 as YFSETQ. The CDR3 is 15 residues long. The CDR3 sequence: CASSYGGTTDNEQFF. Here the CDR3 DNA reads TGCGCCAGCAGCTATGGTGGGACAACGGACAATGAGCAGTTCTTC.

This chain uses TRBV2 with TRBJ2-3; a weak D match, TRBD2 (5 bases). CDR3 length: 14 residues. Deletions cut 4 bases from V and 8 bases from J, with 16 bases between. CDR1 and CDR2 (germline): SNHLY, FYNNEI. The CDR3 DNA reads TGTGCCAGCAGTGGAGATCGTCGCGCGGGTACGCAGTATTTT. This translates into CASSGDRRAGTQYF.

This clonotype has at least ten counts. CDR3 sequence reads: CASSYMGGSSYNEQFF. DNA of the CDR3: TGTGCCAGCAGCTACATGGGGGGGAGCTCCTACAATGAGCAGTTCTTC. The genes are TRBV7-2 and TRBJ2-1, with 7 nucleotides matching TRBD2. Germline CDR1 and CDR2: SGHTA and FQGNSA. The CDR3 sequence is 16 residues long. V lost 4 bases, J lost 0 bases, and 6 bases stayed unmatched.

The chain couples TRBV14 to TRBJ1-1; possible D gene TRBD1, 6 bases. V was trimmed by 0 bases and J by 1 base, leaving 6 bases between them. Germline values: CDR1 SGHDN, CDR2 FVKESK. CDR3 length: 14 residues. The CDR3: CASSQDRGNTEAFF. The CDR3 DNA reads as TGTGCCAGCAGCCAAGACAGGGGGAACACTGAAGCTTTCTTT.

This clonotype was detected many times. The chain employs TRBV7-2 and TRBJ2-7; TRBD2 is a possible D gene (6 bases). This CDR3 region has 15 residues. Trimming removed 4 bases at V and 1 base at J, with 14 bases between. Germline V CDR1 and CDR2: SGHTA, FQGNSA. Here the CDR3 DNA reads TGTGCCAGCAGCTCTTACTTAGCGGCTTCCTACGAGCAGTACTTC. This codes for CASSSYLAASYEQYF.

The V and J genes are TRBV7-9 and TRBJ2-3, with D possibly being TRBD1 (5 bases). CDR3 length: 16 amino acids. In germline, CDR1 is SEHNR, CDR2 FQNEAQ (reference sequence). The V gene lost 4 bases and the J gene lost 6 bases, with 20 bases spanning the gap. The CDR3 here is CASSSTQGYHFDTQYF. The CDR3 DNA is TGTGCCAGCAGCTCGACTCAGGGTTATCACTTCGATACGCAGTATTTT.

The rearrangement uses TRBV5-8 and TRBJ2-1; 7 bases are shared with TRBD1. This CDR3 has 16 residues. Per the germline V gene, CDR1 is SGHTS and CDR2 is YDEGEE. The V segment lost 2 bases and the J segment 1 base; nucleotides outside the gene matches: 6. The DNA for the CDR3 is TGTGCCAGCAGCTTTCACAGGGGTAGATCCTACAATGAGCAGTTCTTC. This codes for CASSFHRGRSYNEQFF.

This chain joins TRBV5-4 and TRBJ2-1, with D unclear. CDR3 length: 11 residues. Trimming removed 4 bases from V and 9 bases from J, with 8 bases in between. The germline gives CDR1 SGHNT, CDR2 YYREEE (reference sequence). DNA for the CDR3: TGTGCCAGCAGCCTACGGACTGAGCAGTTCTTC. This codes for CASSLRTEQFF.

Ten or more counts support this clonotype. The rearrangement links TRBV5-1 to TRBJ2-7, with 7 bases that match TRBD1. CDR1 and CDR2 (germline): SGHRS, YFSETQ. CDR3 length: 14 residues. Losses at the gene ends were 4 bases for V and 4 bases for J; bases not matched to a gene: 8. The CDR3 region is CASSRTGTAYEQYF. The CDR3 DNA sequence: TGCGCCAGCAGCCGTACCGGGACAGCTTACGAGCAGTACTTC.

Sample share makes this clonotype medium-sized. In DNA form, the CDR3 reads TGTGCTAGTGGTTCTTCCTCAGGGGGGGGGTCGCAGACCCAGTACTTC. Amino acid sequence: CASGSSSGGGSQTQYF. The rearrangement joins TRBV12-5 to TRBJ2-5; D tentatively reads TRBD1 or TRBD2 (7 bases each). The CDR3 runs to 16 residues. CDR1 and CDR2 from the germline V gene are LGHNT and FRNRAP. With 4 bases removed from V and 6 bases from J, the gap between germline ends came to 21 bases.

The sample holds a few counts of this clonotype. The chain recombines TRBV19 with TRBJ1-4; D gene unclear. V lost 7 bases, J lost 5 bases, and 5 bases lay in between. Germline V gene sequence: CDR1 LNHDA, CDR2 SQIVND (reference sequence). This CDR3 has 11 amino acids. DNA for the CDR3: TGTGCCAGTACCAACAATGAAAAACTGTTTTTT. As protein: CASTNNEKLFF.

By share, this clonotype ranks as medium-sized. The V gene is TRBV7-9, the J gene TRBJ2-2; 8 bases line up with TRBD2. The CDR3 has 13 amino acids. V lost 6 bases to trimming and J lost 4 bases; unmatched junction nucleotides: 1. Germline V gene lookup returns CDR1 SEHNR and CDR2 FQNEAQ (reference sequence). This chain's CDR3 is CASRSGSTGELFF. For the CDR3, the DNA is TGTGCCAGCAGGAGCGGGAGCACCGGGGAGCTGTTTTTT.